This section outlines one T cell receptor beta chain sequence together with its context. Its antigen is not yet known. No much larger clone is present one base from it, and per-base qualities are unavailable. The sample originates from a study of CD8 T cells in Susac syndrome (dated 2019 in TCRdb). Study-wide context: Whether CD8+ T cell activation and differentiation in Susac syndrome was antigen driven was tested using repertoire sequencing. The clonality of the CD8+ T cell repertoire was compared across approximately 12 healthy donors, roughly 14 Susac syndrome patients and about 16 multiple sclerosis patients. Overall study outcomes, separate from this receptor: The number of individuals in the TCR sequencing and HLA analysis was recognized as being relatively small.

V is shortened by 9 bases, J by 3 bases, and the region joining them spans 11 bases. The germline V gene (reference sequence) sets CDR1 to LNHDA and CDR2 to SQIVND. The CDR3 holds 12 amino acids from the cysteine to the phenylalanine. Of all the DNA, just the CDR3 is kept, 36 bases in frame from base 1. Peripheral blood CD8+ and CD4+ T cells from healthy donors, Susac syndrome patients and multiple sclerosis patients were profiled using high-throughput TCR beta sequencing. The multiple sclerosis controls were treatment-naive patients who had stable or active relapsing-remitting disease and met the revised McDonald criteria. CD8+ TEMRA cells were enriched by FACS, while bulk CD8+ and CD4+ T cells were purified by magnetic negative isolation. Blood was drawn into EDTA tubes, processed within 24 hours, and PBMCs were isolated by density gradient centrifugation. PBMCs destined for TCR sequencing were cryopreserved in liquid nitrogen and later thawed in a 37 °C water bath. A purity of at least 90% was achieved for sorted or isolated CD4+, CD8+ and CD8+ TEMRA cells.

RNA was extracted using the RNeasy kit, and roughly 0.5 to 1 microgram was reverse transcribed with random hexamers. The immunoSEQ multiplex PCR assay, which covers 54 Vbeta and 13 Jbeta segments, was used to amplify TCR beta CDR3 regions. PCR amplification bias was corrected using a synthetic template baseline for primer optimization and computational correction. As for the original processing: Reads were annotated to V, D and J genes according to IMGT and were analyzed with immunoSEQ Analyzer, with only productive sequences retained. Clonality was calculated as one minus the Shannon entropy normalized by log2 of the number of productive unique sequences. For each patient and control, public and private clones were evaluated within the 100 most prevalent clones. Clones were defined as Susac-specific when absent from the healthy and MS cohorts, from some 1,100 published viral clones and from other ImmuneACCESS disease sequences. The public reads were reanalyzed by TCRdb: fastp trimming at Q25, MiXCR alignment, in-frame beta chains only. Each record represents a unique CDR3 protein, reported with the most common genes and DNA among its rows. The V and J calls and clone size are TCRdb's, not the authors'. In all, the sample holds 95,000 to 150,000 distinct CDR3 sequences, and more than 85% of those were seen once. Of the sample, 0.25% to 0.35% falls within the top ten clones.

The source of this sequence is a human donor with multiple sclerosis. The rearranged segments are TRBV19 and TRBJ1-1; the D gene remains uncertain. Sequenced: CD8+ T cells from PBMCs. Here the CDR3 is given as CASGRGYTEAFF. The bases read TGTGCCAGCGGCCGGGGTTACACTGAAGCTTTCTTT.